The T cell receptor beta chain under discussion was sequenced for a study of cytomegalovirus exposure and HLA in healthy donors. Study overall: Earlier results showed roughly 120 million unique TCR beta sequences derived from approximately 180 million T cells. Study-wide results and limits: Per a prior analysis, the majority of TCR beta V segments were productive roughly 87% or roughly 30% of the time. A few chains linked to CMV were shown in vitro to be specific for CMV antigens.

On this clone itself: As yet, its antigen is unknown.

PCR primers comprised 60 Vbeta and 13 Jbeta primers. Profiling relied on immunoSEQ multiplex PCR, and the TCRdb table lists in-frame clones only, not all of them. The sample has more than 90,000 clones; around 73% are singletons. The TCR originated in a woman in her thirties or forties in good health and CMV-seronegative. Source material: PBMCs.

The DNA of the CDR3 is TGCAGCGCCAACGGACTAGCGGACTACACCGGGGAGCTGTTTTTT. Its translation is CSANGLADYTGELFF. The V gene is TRBV29-1, the J gene TRBJ2-2; TRBD2 matches 10 bases. V lost 7 bases to trimming and J lost 3 bases; unmatched junction nucleotides: 8. Per the germline V gene, CDR1 is SQVTM and CDR2 is ANQGSEA. The CDR3 covers 15 residues.